This passage covers 12 T cell receptor beta chains from one sample sequenced in a study of blood T cell repertoires in COVID-19. Libraries were prepared by immunoSEQ multiplex PCR; TCRdb keeps only in-frame clonotypes and omits some of them. Of 200,000 or so clones in the sample, roughly 84% are singletons; the top ten hold more than 2%. Material for sequencing was peripheral blood. The receptors originated from a woman aged 55-70 years with acute or convalescent COVID-19.

The J gene is TRBJ2-7, the V gene TRBV28; TRBD1 matches 7 bases. The CDR3 sequence is 16 residues long. Germline V gives CDR1 MDHEN, CDR2 SYDVKM. Trimming removed 7 bases from V and 0 bases from J; junction bases left unmatched: 12. CDR3 protein: CASIPTGQLLSYEQYF. The CDR3 coding sequence is TGTGCCAGCATCCCAACGGGACAGCTCCTCTCCTACGAGCAGTACTTC. Full variable domain (rest looked up from reference TRBV28 and TRBJ2-7): DVKVTQSSRYLVKRTGEKVFLECVQDMDHENMFWYRQDPGLGLRLIYFSYDVKMKEKGDIPEGYSVSREKKERFSLILESASTNQTSMYLCASIPTGQLLSYEQYFGPGTRLTVT.

The chain combines TRBV7-2 with TRBJ2-7, with D tentatively TRBD1 (6 bases). The CDR3 has 13 residues. Per the germline V gene, CDR1 is SGHTA and CDR2 is FQGNSA. Trimming removed 3 bases at V and 3 bases at J, with 9 bases between. CDR3 nucleotide sequence: TGTGCCAGCAGCTTGACAGGATACTACGAGCAGTACTTC. This codes for CASSLTGYYEQYF.

The genes are TRBV5-1 and TRBJ2-2; D is uncertain. CDR3 length: 15 residues. Trimming pared 4 bases from V and 0 bases from J, leaving 10 bases between. Germline loops: CDR1 SGHRS, CDR2 YFSETQ. The CDR3 sequence: CASSLPPPNTGELFF. CDR3 bases: TGCGCCAGCAGCCTACCCCCCCCGAACACCGGGGAGCTGTTTTTT. The whole variable domain, filled in from reference TRBV5-1 and TRBJ2-2, reads KAGVTQTPRYLIKTRGQQVTLSCSPISGHRSVSWYQQTPGQGLQFLFEYFSETQRNKGNFPGRFSGRQFSNSRSEMNVSTLELGDSALYLCASSLPPPNTGELFFGEGSRLTVL.

The rearrangement joins TRBV12-3 or TRBV12-4 to TRBJ1-1; D gene unclear. The length of the CDR3 is 13 residues. Trimming took off 2 bases at V and 3 bases at J, with 7 bases between the two ends. CDR3 bases: TGTGCCAGCAGTTTAAAGGCGGACACTGAAGCTTTCTTT. Translated, it gives CASSLKADTEAFF.

This clone came up once. The J gene is TRBJ1-2, the V gene TRBV9, with D possibly matching TRBD1 (5 bases). The germline V gene encodes CDR1 SGDLS and CDR2 YYNGEE. Trimming shortened V by 3 bases and J by 3 bases, and 12 bases separated the two germline ends. The CDR3 is 14 amino acids. The DNA of the CDR3 is TGTGCCAGCAGCGCTTCACAGGCAGACTATGGCTACACCTTC. This encodes CASSASQADYGYTF.

The V call is TRBV28, the J call TRBJ1-4; tentative D call: TRBD1 (5 bases). V lost 5 bases, J lost 1 base, and 20 bases lay in between. The CDR3 sequence is 18 residues long. Germline V gives CDR1 MDHEN, CDR2 SYDVKM. Here the CDR3 DNA reads TGTGCCAGCAGTCACAATTTGGGGCGGGGGAGAACTAATGAAAAACTGTTTTTT. It is translated as CASSHNLGRGRTNEKLFF.

The CDR3 DNA sequence: TGTGCCAGCAGTTCAAAGGTCCCCGGTCGGGCGGGGGGGGAGCTGTTTTTT. This sequence encodes CASSSKVPGRAGGELFF. The chain recombines TRBV27 with TRBJ2-2, with D possibly matching TRBD2 (6 bases). This CDR3 has 17 residues. V shed 4 bases and J shed 8 bases, with 23 bases lying between them. The germline CDR1 and CDR2 sequences are MNHEY and SMNVEV (reference sequence).

This sequence joins TRBV6-5 and TRBJ1-1, with D possibly matching TRBD1 (5 bases). Germline CDR1 is MNHEY and CDR2 is SVGAGI. The V gene lost 2 bases and the J gene lost 10 bases, with 8 bases spanning the gap. There are 11 residues in the CDR3. In DNA, the CDR3 is TGTGCCAGCAGTTACCAGGGCTCAGCTTTCTTT. Translating it yields CASSYQGSAFF.

This chain connects TRBV10-3 to TRBJ1-1; D is uncertain. The V and J ends lost 0 bases and 11 bases respectively, with 10 bases between them. This CDR3 region has 12 residues. CDR1 ENHRY and CDR2 SYGVKD come from the germline V gene. CDR3 in amino acids: CAISESEGFAFF. The CDR3, as DNA: TGTGCCATCAGTGAGTCTGAGGGATTTGCTTTCTTT.

This chain uses TRBV5-4 with TRBJ1-1, with D possibly matching TRBD1 (5 bases). V lost 7 bases and J lost 7, with 29 bases in between. Germline CDR1 SGHNT, CDR2 YYREEE (reference sequence). This CDR3 has 17 residues. Written as DNA, the CDR3 is TGTGCCAGCGACGAAACAATTATATTAGATGCGGGGCTTGAAGCTTTCTTT. Its translation: CASDETIILDAGLEAFF.

This clone was observed a handful of times. The CDR3 bases are TGTGCCAGCAGCGCCCTTTTGGCGGGGAACAATGAGCAGTTCTTC. Amino acids: CASSALLAGNNEQFF. The J gene is TRBJ2-1, the V gene TRBV9; D perhaps matches TRBD2 (6 bases). With 3 bases removed from V and 5 bases from J, the gap between germline ends came to 15 bases. Germline CDR1 reads SGDLS; CDR2 reads YYNGEE. CDR3 size: 15 residues.

CDR3 sequence (DNA): TGTGCCAGTAGTATCGGGACACGTGGAAACACCATATATTTT. This encodes CASSIGTRGNTIYF. V is TRBV19 and J is TRBJ1-3; D might be TRBD1 (6 bases). CDR3 length: 14 residues. Trimming removed 3 bases at V and 3 bases at J, with 9 bases between. Germline CDR1 reads LNHDA; CDR2 reads SQIVND (reference sequence).